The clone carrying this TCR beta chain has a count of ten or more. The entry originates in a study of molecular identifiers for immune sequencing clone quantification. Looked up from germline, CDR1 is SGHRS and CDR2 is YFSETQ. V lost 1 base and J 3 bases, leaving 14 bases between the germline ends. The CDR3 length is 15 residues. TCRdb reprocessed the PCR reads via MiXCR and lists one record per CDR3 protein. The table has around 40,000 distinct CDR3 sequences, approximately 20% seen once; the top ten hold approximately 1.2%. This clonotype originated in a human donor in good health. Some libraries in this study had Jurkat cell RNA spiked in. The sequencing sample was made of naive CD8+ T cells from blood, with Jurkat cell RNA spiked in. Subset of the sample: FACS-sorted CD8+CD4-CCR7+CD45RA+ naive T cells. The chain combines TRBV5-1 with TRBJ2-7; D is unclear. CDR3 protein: CASSLHTDGVYEQYF. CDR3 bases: TGCGCCAGCAGCTTGCATACCGACGGAGTCTACGAGCAGTACTTC. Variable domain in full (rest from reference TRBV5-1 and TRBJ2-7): KAGVTQTPRYLIKTRGQQVTLSCSPISGHRSVSWYQQTPGQGLQFLFEYFSETQRNKGNFPGRFSGRQFSNSRSEMNVSTLELGDSALYLCASSLHTDGVYEQYFGPGTRLTVT.